Below are 20 T cell receptor beta chains sequenced from a single sample in a study of a mutant IDH1 vaccine in newly diagnosed glioma (dated by TCRdb to the early 2020s). Receptor amplification or capture employed the immunoSEQ multiplex PCR assay. Here the immuneACCESS table is served through TCRdb, limited to in-frame sequences with V and J called. Missing clones are a known gap in these copies; in checked studies unresolved V genes cover under half, and the rest lacks a known reason. This sample comprises approximately 34,000 clones, around 90% of them detected only once. Of the sample, around 2.4% falls within the top ten clones. These receptors have no known antigen. The time point label, as the study defines it: week 47, end of study. Each vaccine dose, consisting of 300 ug of a 20-mer mutant IDH1 peptide in Montanide, was administered subcutaneously with topical imiquimod. This material consisted of PBMCs, taken from a glioma patient whose treatment included an IDH1 peptide vaccine. The receptor set was obtained from a man between 40 and 49 years old with glioma.

The rearrangement uses TRBV19 and TRBJ2-5; D is possibly TRBD1 (6 bases). CDR3 length: 15 amino acids. Trimming shortened V by 5 bases and J by 3 bases, and 16 bases separated the two germline ends. CDR1 and CDR2 from the germline V gene are LNHDA and SQIVND (reference sequence). CDR3 DNA sequence: TGTGCCAGTAGTCCCCAAGACGGACAGAAAGAGACCCAGTACTTC. The encoded protein is CASSPQDGQKETQYF.

This clone has just one count. The chain is built from TRBV19 and TRBJ2-7; no reliable D call. CDR1 and CDR2 from the germline V gene are LNHDA and SQIVND (reference sequence). The CDR3 covers 13 residues. The germline V and J ends were trimmed by 4 bases and 0 bases, with 7 bases remaining between them. CDR3 residues: CASSRRNSYEQYF. The CDR3 DNA is TGTGCCAGTAGTAGGCGCAACTCCTACGAGCAGTACTTC.

The J gene is TRBJ2-1, the V gene TRBV18, with D possibly being TRBD1 or TRBD2 (6 bases each). The CDR3 is made up of 18 amino acids. Trimming stripped 3 bases from V and 0 bases from J, with 18 bases between. CDR1 is KGHSH, CDR2 LQKENI, per germline. The CDR3 protein is CASSPVDRGQFSYNEQFF. The CDR3 DNA follows: TGTGCCAGCTCACCGGTGGACCGGGGGCAATTCTCCTACAATGAGCAGTTCTTC. Variable domain in full (rest from reference TRBV18 and TRBJ2-1): NAGVMQNPRHLVRRRGQEARLRCSPMKGHSHVYWYRQLPEEGLKFMVYLQKENIIDESGMPKERFSAEFPKEGPSILRIQQVVRGDSAAYFCASSPVDRGQFSYNEQFFGPGTRLTVL.

This clone was detected only a few times. V gene TRBV27 combines with J gene TRBJ2-7; weak D call: TRBD1 (5 bases). Trimming removed 1 base from V and 7 bases from J, with 11 bases in between. The CDR3 loop spans 13 amino acids. CDR1 is MNHEY, CDR2 SMNVEV, per germline (reference sequence). CDR3 protein: CASSLYRPGEQYF. The DNA for the CDR3 is TGTGCCAGCAGTTTATACAGGCCTGGGGAGCAGTACTTC.

The chain has TRBV19 and TRBJ1-5, with D perhaps TRBD1 (5 bases). This CDR3 is 13 amino acids long. CDR1 and CDR2 from the germline V gene are LNHDA and SQIVND (reference sequence). The V end was cut by 8 bases, the J end by 4 bases, with 12 bases between. The CDR3 sequence: CASSGSVNQPQHF. CDR3 DNA: TGTGCCAGTTCAGGGTCTGTGAATCAGCCCCAGCATTTT.

The genes are TRBV28 and TRBJ2-5, with 9 positions matching TRBD2. The junction had 1 base not matched to a gene; V was cut back by 2 bases and J by 0 bases. The CDR3 consists of 15 residues. The V gene's germline CDR1 is MDHEN and CDR2 SYDVKM. CDR3 region: CASSLLAGHQETQYF. The CDR3, as DNA: TGTGCCAGCAGTTTACTAGCGGGACACCAAGAGACCCAGTACTTC.

The CDR3 is CASSLEPNTEAFF. For the CDR3, the DNA is TGTGCCAGCAGCTTGGAACCCAACACTGAAGCTTTCTTT. The chain recombines TRBV5-6 with TRBJ1-1; D is unclear. The CDR3 is 13 amino acids. CDR1 SGHDT and CDR2 YYEEEE come from the germline V gene. Trimming took off 0 bases at V and 2 bases at J, with 5 bases between the two ends. The full variable domain, in which reference TRBV5-6 and TRBJ1-1 provide the parts outside the CDR3, is DAGVTQSPTHLIKTRGQQVTLRCSPKSGHDTVSWYQQALGQGPQFIFQYYEEEERQRGNFPDRFSGHQFPNYSSELNVNALLLGDSALYLCASSLEPNTEAFFGQGTRLTVV.

The chain uses TRBV2 and TRBJ2-7; 12 bases fit TRBD2. CDR3 length: 15 amino acids. The ends lost 5 bases at V and 2 bases at J; junction bases unmatched: 4. Germline CDR1 SNHLY, CDR2 FYNNEI. The chain's CDR3 is CASSQTSGSPYEQYF. CDR3 in DNA: TGTGCCAGCAGTCAGACTAGCGGGAGTCCCTACGAGCAGTACTTC. The entire variable domain, with the rest obtained from reference TRBV2 and TRBJ2-7, is as follows: EPEVTQTPSHQVTQMGQEVILRCVPISNHLYFYWYRQILGQKVEFLVSFYNNEISEKSEIFDDQFSVERPDGSNFTLKIRSTKLEDSAMYFCASSQTSGSPYEQYFGPGTRLTVT.

The chain recombines TRBV27 with TRBJ1-1; 7 bases match TRBD1. The CDR3 consists of 13 residues. The germline V gene has CDR1 MNHEY and CDR2 SMNVEV (reference sequence). V was pared by 5 bases and J by 11 bases, with 11 bases of the junction left unmatched. The CDR3 loop reads CASSRGQRMGAFF. The DNA of the CDR3 is TGTGCCAGCAGTAGGGGACAGAGGATGGGCGCTTTCTTT.

CDR3 amino acids: CASSLVRVQTYEQYF. The CDR3 DNA sequence: TGTGCCAGCAGCTTGGTGAGGGTCCAAACCTACGAGCAGTACTTC. This rearrangement joins TRBV5-6 to TRBJ2-7; D may be TRBD2 (5 bases). Deletions cut 0 bases from V and 2 bases from J, with 12 bases between. There are 15 residues in the CDR3. Germline V gene lookup returns CDR1 SGHDT and CDR2 YYEEEE.

The V call is TRBV2, the J call TRBJ2-2, with unresolved D. Germline-derived CDR1 and CDR2 are SNHLY and FYNNEI. CDR3 length: 15 amino acids. Trimming shortened V by 6 bases and J by 0 bases, and 11 bases separated the two germline ends. This CDR3 is CASSPISSNTGELFF. The CDR3 nucleotides read TGTGCCAGCAGCCCCATCTCCTCGAACACCGGGGAGCTGTTTTTT.

V is TRBV5-5 and J is TRBJ1-1; 9 nucleotides align to TRBD1. Germline V CDR1 and CDR2: SGHKS, YYEKEE (reference sequence). V lost 0 bases to trimming and J lost 3 bases; unmatched junction nucleotides: 0. This CDR3 has 14 residues. CDR3 sequence reads: CASSLGDRDTEAFF. The CDR3 nucleotides are TGTGCCAGCAGCTTGGGGGACAGGGACACTGAAGCTTTCTTT.

The rearrangement links TRBV16 to TRBJ1-1; possibly TRBD1 for D (5 bases). The CDR3 is 15 residues long. The V end lost 0 bases, the J end lost 4 bases, and 12 bases lay between the germline ends. Germline values: CDR1 KGHSY, CDR2 FQNENV. This CDR3 is CASSQSTGTFTEAFF. The CDR3 DNA sequence: TGTGCCAGCAGCCAATCCACCGGGACTTTCACTGAAGCTTTCTTT.

V and J are TRBV4-1 and TRBJ2-5; 7 bases map to TRBD1. The CDR3 spans 16 residues. In germline, CDR1 is MGHRA, CDR2 YSYEKL. V was pared by 2 bases and J by 2 bases, with 8 bases of the junction left unmatched. The CDR3 loop reads CASSQLKGGQQETQYF. The CDR3, as DNA: TGCGCCAGCAGCCAACTCAAAGGGGGACAGCAAGAGACCCAGTACTTC.

The chain recombines TRBV5-1 with TRBJ2-7, with D tentatively TRBD2 (6 bases). The V gene lost 1 base and the J gene lost 2 bases, with 10 bases spanning the gap. Germline lookup yields CDR1 SGHRS and CDR2 YFSETQ. CDR3 length: 14 amino acids. CDR3 residues: CASSLLGGAYEQYF. CDR3 coding DNA: TGCGCCAGCAGCTTGTTGGGAGGAGCCTACGAGCAGTACTTC. Based on the CDR3 plus reference TRBV5-1 and TRBJ2-7, the full variable domain is KAGVTQTPRYLIKTRGQQVTLSCSPISGHRSVSWYQQTPGQGLQFLFEYFSETQRNKGNFPGRFSGRQFSNSRSEMNVSTLELGDSALYLCASSLLGGAYEQYFGPGTRLTVT.

V gene TRBV12-5 combines with J gene TRBJ2-3, with TRBD2 matching 7 bases. J gave up 3 bases and V 3 bases, and 12 bases lay outside the gene matches. Germline CDR1 and CDR2: LGHNT and FRNRAP. The CDR3 contains 17 residues. In nucleotides, the CDR3 is TGTGCTAGTGGTTTCGGGGTCGGGGGGATTAGAACAGATACGCAGTATTTT. This codes for CASGFGVGGIRTDTQYF.

This clone has just one count. The chain has TRBV6-1 and TRBJ2-7, with D perhaps being TRBD1 or TRBD2 (5 bases each). V shed 5 bases and J shed 0 bases, with 14 bases lying between them. The CDR3 extends over 15 amino acids. The germline gives CDR1 MNHNS, CDR2 SASEGT. CDR3 protein: CASSKDWGSSYEQYV. CDR3 bases: TGTGCCAGCAGTAAGGACTGGGGCAGCTCCTACGAGCAGTACGTC.

The chain combines TRBV19 with TRBJ1-2; D call uncertain. The CDR3 runs to 14 residues. V was trimmed by 6 bases and J by 6 bases, leaving 17 bases between them. Germline CDR1 and CDR2: LNHDA and SQIVND (reference sequence). CDR3 nucleotide sequence: TGTGCCAGTAGCACGGGTGGGTCCTGGCATGGCTACACCTTC. Translation: CASSTGGSWHGYTF.

The chain combines TRBV11-3 with TRBJ2-5, with 7 bases lining up with TRBD2. There are 15 residues in the CDR3. V was clipped by 5 bases and J by 5 bases; unmatched bases: 11. CDR1 is SGHNT and CDR2 is YENEEA in the germline V gene. This CDR3 is CASSPGLDGRETQYF. CDR3 nucleotides: TGTGCCAGCAGCCCCGGACTAGACGGGCGGGAGACCCAGTACTTC.

CDR3: CASNRGGQPYEQYF. In DNA form, the CDR3 reads TGTGCCAGCAACAGAGGAGGACAGCCCTACGAGCAGTACTTC. The rearrangement joins TRBV5-4 to TRBJ2-7; the D gene is possibly TRBD1 (6 bases). This CDR3 region has 14 residues. In germline, CDR1 is SGHNT, CDR2 YYREEE (reference sequence). V shed 6 bases and J shed 2 bases, with 15 bases lying between them.